One and the same sample provided the 32 T cell receptor beta chains below, sequenced in a study of early T cells in non-severe SARS-CoV-2 infection. TCRdb re-called the 5' RACE reads with MiXCR, one entry per CDR3 protein. The data hold tens of thousands of distinct CDR3 sequences, with more than 15% observed a single time. The material was whole blood, obtained at baseline. These receptors originate from an adult who was a healthcare worker with PCR-confirmed SARS-CoV-2 infection or an uninfected control (not recorded which).

This clonotype has more than one count but fewer than ten. This sequence joins TRBV6-6 and TRBJ2-7; 8 bases align to TRBD1. V shed 6 bases and J 2 bases; nucleotides not matched to a gene: 6. The germline V gene has CDR1 MNHNY and CDR2 SVGAGI (reference sequence). The CDR3 covers 14 residues. CDR3 region: CASRPGTGTYEQYF. The DNA of the CDR3 is TGTGCCAGCAGGCCCGGGACAGGCACCTACGAGCAGTACTTC.

The CDR3 region has the DNA TGTGCCACCAGTGATTTTATGGAAGATACGCAGTATTTT. Its translation: CATSDFMEDTQYF. V gene TRBV24-1 combines with J gene TRBJ2-3; D gene ambiguous. Trimming stripped 1 base from V and 5 bases from J, with 6 bases between. The germline gives CDR1 KGHDR, CDR2 SFDVKD. The CDR3 runs 13 residues.

In this sample, this clonotype turned up a few times. This rearrangement joins TRBV28 to TRBJ2-3; D is undetermined. V was pared by 11 bases and J by 2 bases, with 11 bases between. Germline V gives CDR1 MDHEN, CDR2 SYDVKM. This CDR3 is built from 12 residues. The CDR3 loop reads CALGPNTDTQYF. In DNA form, the CDR3 reads TGTGCCCTCGGACCCAACACAGATACGCAGTATTTT.

CDR3 residues: CASRSGTGGFGEKLFF. The CDR3 DNA follows: TGTGCCAGCAGGTCCGGGACAGGGGGCTTCGGTGAAAAACTGTTTTTT. This chain uses TRBV28 with TRBJ1-4; the match to TRBD1 covers 12 bases. Trimming took 6 bases from V and 7 from J; bases not matched to a gene: 9. CDR1 and CDR2 (germline): MDHEN, SYDVKM. The CDR3 contains 16 residues.

The genes are TRBV6-6 and TRBJ1-2, with D possibly matching TRBD1 (6 bases). The germline V and J ends were trimmed by 6 bases and 6 bases, with 17 bases remaining between them. In germline, CDR1 is MNHNY, CDR2 SVGAGI (reference sequence). The CDR3 has 14 residues. The CDR3 bases are TGTGCCAGCAGACGGCAGGGGAAGGAACATGGCTACACCTTC. It codes for CASRRQGKEHGYTF.

The table lists this clonotype with a few counts. This rearrangement joins TRBV11-2 to TRBJ2-5; 8 bases match TRBD1. The J segment lost 9 bases and the V segment lost 3 bases, leaving 9 bases of the junction unmatched. The V gene's germline CDR1 is SGHAT and CDR2 FQNNGV. The CDR3 has 14 residues. In DNA form, the CDR3 reads TGTGCCAGCAGCTTCGACAGGGGAACGGGGGCCCAGTACTTC. It translates to CASSFDRGTGAQYF.

This clonotype turned up a few times. J is TRBJ2-5 and V is TRBV19, with unresolved D. V dropped 6 bases and J dropped 5 bases, with 7 bases sitting between them. Per germline, CDR1 LNHDA and CDR2 SQIVND (reference sequence). CDR3 length equals 11 residues. Here the CDR3 DNA reads TGTGCCAGTAGCAAAAGCGAGACCCAGTACTTC. Translating it yields CASSKSETQYF.

The table lists this clonotype with a few counts. The rearrangement joins TRBV3-1 to TRBJ1-6; D ambiguous. V lost 1 base, J lost 7 bases, and 17 bases lay in between. Germline V gene data show CDR1 as LGHDT and CDR2 as YNNKEL (reference sequence). This CDR3 has 17 amino acids. The chain's CDR3 is CASSQVAGRGRNSPLHF. The CDR3 DNA sequence: TGTGCCAGCAGCCAAGTGGCAGGCCGAGGGCGGAATTCACCCCTCCACTTT. The full variable domain, with the rest looked up from reference TRBV3-1 and TRBJ1-6, is DTAVSQTPKYLVTQMGNDKSIKCEQNLGHDTMYWYKQDSKKFLKIMFSYNNKELIINETVPNRFSPKSPDKAHLNLHINSLELGDSAVYFCASSQVAGRGRNSPLHFGNGTRLTVT.

This clonotype was seen more than once but under ten times. The J gene is TRBJ1-1, the V gene TRBV27, with D uncertain. Germline V gene lookup returns CDR1 MNHEY and CDR2 SMNVEV (reference sequence). V was pared by 2 bases and J by 4 bases, with 14 bases between. This CDR3 spans 15 amino acids. The CDR3 bases are TGTGCCAGCAGTTTAACTGGGATGCTAACCACTGAAGCTTTCTTT. Translating it yields CASSLTGMLTTEAFF.

There are a few counts of this clonotype. The chain links TRBV6-2 or TRBV6-3 to TRBJ1-2; D gene uncertain. CDR1 and CDR2 from the germline V gene are MNHEY and SVGEGT. V was shortened by 0 bases and J by 5 bases, with 7 bases between the two germline ends. The CDR3 contains 13 residues. CDR3 bases: TGTGCCAGCAGTTACTCGATGGAATATGGCTACACCTTC. Translated: CASSYSMEYGYTF.

This clonotype was seen more than once but under ten times. Written as DNA, the CDR3 is TGCGCCAGCAGTGATGGGGTAGAGCAGTTCTTC. Its translation: CASSDGVEQFF. V and J are TRBV10-1 and TRBJ2-1; D call uncertain. Germline CDR1 and CDR2: WNHNN and SYGVQD (reference sequence). The V end lost 3 bases, the J end lost 10 bases, and 7 bases lay between the germline ends. There are 11 residues in the CDR3.

The rearrangement uses TRBV20-1 and TRBJ2-1; D gene ambiguous. V was shortened by 3 bases and J by 7 bases, with 10 bases between the two germline ends. Per the germline V gene, CDR1 is DFQATT and CDR2 is SNEGSKA (reference sequence). The CDR3 has 12 residues. The CDR3 loop reads CSASQNMNEQFF. In DNA form, the CDR3 reads TGCAGTGCTAGTCAGAACATGAATGAGCAGTTCTTC.

The rearrangement joins TRBV6-2 or TRBV6-3 to TRBJ1-1; D is undetermined. The V gene's germline CDR1 is MNHEY and CDR2 SVGEGT. The CDR3 covers 13 residues. Trimming took 3 bases from V and 5 from J, leaving 10 bases between them. The CDR3 sequence is CASSYTTITEAFF. In DNA, the CDR3 is TGTGCCAGCAGTTATACGACTATAACTGAAGCTTTCTTT.

The chain recombines TRBV29-1 with TRBJ2-7, with 9 bases fitting TRBD1. CDR3 size: 13 residues. With 6 bases clipped from V and 4 bases from J, the junction kept 7 bases outside the gene matches. Germline CDR1 SQVTM, CDR2 ANQGSEA. The DNA of the CDR3 is TGCAGCGTCGAGGGGACAGGGTTGTACGAGCAGTACTTC. It translates to CSVEGTGLYEQYF.

This clonotype was counted between two and nine times. V is TRBV7-8 and J is TRBJ1-5; D may be TRBD1 (5 bases). V lost 4 bases and J 1 base, leaving 8 bases between the germline ends. Germline CDR1 and CDR2: SGHVS and FQNEAQ. The CDR3 has 14 residues. The chain's CDR3 is CASSSQGSNQPQHF. CDR3 nucleotide sequence: TGTGCCAGCAGCTCGCAGGGCAGCAATCAGCCCCAGCATTTT.

This clonotype was seen more than once but under ten times. The V call is TRBV19, the J call TRBJ1-5; TRBD1 is a possible D gene (5 bases). CDR1 is LNHDA and CDR2 is SQIVND in the germline V gene (reference sequence). Trimming removed 6 bases at V and 2 bases at J, with 14 bases between. The CDR3 has 15 amino acids. CDR3 in amino acids: CASRRGDGGNQPQHF. The CDR3 region has the DNA TGTGCCAGTAGAAGGGGAGACGGAGGCAATCAGCCCCAGCATTTT.

The chain is built from TRBV5-1 and TRBJ2-7, with D perhaps assigned TRBD1 or TRBD2 (5 bases each). Trimming took off 8 bases at V and 0 bases at J, with 9 bases between the two ends. This CDR3 is 12 amino acids long. Looked up from germline, CDR1 is SGHRS and CDR2 is YFSETQ. The CDR3 sequence is CASWDGSYEQYF. Written as DNA, the CDR3 is TGCGCCAGTTGGGACGGCTCCTACGAGCAGTACTTC.

J is TRBJ2-1 and V is TRBV5-1, with 8 nucleotides matching TRBD2. Losses at the gene ends were 3 bases for V and 16 bases for J; bases not matched to a gene: 9. This CDR3 has 12 amino acids. Looked up from germline, CDR1 is SGHRS and CDR2 is YFSETQ. The CDR3 is CASSSAPGLVFF. The CDR3 bases are TGCGCCAGCAGCTCCGCTCCGGGACTAGTTTTCTTC.

The rearrangement links TRBV10-3 to TRBJ2-7; no reliable D call. The CDR3 length is 14 residues. CDR1 is ENHRY and CDR2 is SYGVKD in the germline V gene. V shed 2 bases and J shed 2 bases, with 10 bases lying between them. CDR3 sequence: CAISEGPQPYEQYF. In DNA, the CDR3 is TGTGCCATCAGTGAGGGGCCGCAACCCTACGAGCAGTACTTC.

This clonotype was observed a few times. The chain combines TRBV7-8 with TRBJ1-2, with D perhaps TRBD1 (5 bases). V was trimmed by 1 base and J by 2 bases, leaving 11 bases between them. The CDR3 runs to 15 residues. The germline V gene has CDR1 SGHVS and CDR2 FQNEAQ. CDR3 DNA sequence: TGTGCCAGCAGCTTAGGGAGACAGTCAAACTATGGCTACACCTTC. This translates into CASSLGRQSNYGYTF.

The chain joins TRBV6-5 to TRBJ2-5; D possibly corresponds to TRBD1 (5 bases). The CDR3 totals 19 residues. Trimming removed 0 bases from V and 0 bases from J, with 20 bases in between. In germline, CDR1 is MNHEY, CDR2 SVGAGI. CDR3 nucleotides: TGTGCCAGCAGTTACTCGATCTGGTTAGCAGGGAAGAACCAAGAGACCCAGTACTTC. Its translation is CASSYSIWLAGKNQETQYF.

V usage is TRBV20-1 and J usage is TRBJ2-4; possibly TRBD2 for D (6 bases). Germline assignment: CDR1 DFQATT and CDR2 SNEGSKA (reference sequence). Trimming cost V 2 bases and J 1 base, with 12 bases left between them. The CDR3 runs 15 residues. In DNA form, the CDR3 reads TGCAGTGCTAGATCGCCGGGAGTGGCCAAAAACATTCAGTACTTC. Its translation is CSARSPGVAKNIQYF.

A single count supports this clonotype. The chain couples TRBV4-1 to TRBJ2-7; TRBD1 aligns across 11 bases. CDR3 size: 18 residues. The germline V gene encodes CDR1 MGHRA and CDR2 YSYEKL. V shed 0 bases, J shed 7 bases, and the junction held 14 bases outside the gene matches. The CDR3 sequence: CASSQDSLSRTGGPEQYF. The DNA of the CDR3 is TGCGCCAGCAGCCAAGATTCCCTTAGCAGGACAGGGGGCCCAGAGCAGTACTTC.

The rearrangement joins TRBV27 to TRBJ2-3; D may be TRBD2 (6 bases). Germline CDR1 MNHEY, CDR2 SMNVEV (reference sequence). The CDR3 covers 12 residues. V lost 5 bases and J lost 8, with 11 bases in between. The CDR3 nucleotides read TGTGCCAGCAGTGCTCAGGGAGGTACGCAGTATTTT. This codes for CASSAQGGTQYF.

The rearrangement joins TRBV25-1 to TRBJ2-1, with 13 bases matching TRBD2. The ends lost 2 bases at V and 3 bases at J; junction bases unmatched: 7. Germline V gene sequence: CDR1 MGHDK, CDR2 SYGVNS. CDR3 size: 18 residues. The CDR3 DNA is TGTGCCAGCAGTGAACGAAGACTAGCGGGGGGATTCTACAATGAGCAGTTCTTC. It translates to CASSERRLAGGFYNEQFF.

This chain links TRBV6-1 with TRBJ1-5; no firm D call. CDR1 and CDR2 from the germline V gene are MNHNS and SASEGT. Trimming removed 6 bases from V and 4 bases from J, with 7 bases in between. This CDR3 has 12 residues. CDR3 nucleotides: TGTGCCAGCAGAGACGGAAATCAGCCCCAGCATTTT. Its translation is CASRDGNQPQHF.

This rearrangement joins TRBV6-6 to TRBJ2-7; no firm D call. The CDR3 loop spans 12 amino acids. From germline, CDR1 is MNHNY and CDR2 SVGAGI (reference sequence). V lost 8 bases to trimming and J lost 0 bases, with 8 bases between them. Here the CDR3 reads CASAPTSYEQYF. CDR3 bases: TGTGCCAGCGCCCCTACCTCCTACGAGCAGTACTTC.

The chain carries TRBV9 and TRBJ2-5, with D perhaps matching TRBD2 (5 bases). The CDR3 is 15 residues long. Trimming took off 0 bases at V and 5 bases at J, with 14 bases between the two ends. Germline CDR1 SGDLS, CDR2 YYNGEE. In nucleotides, the CDR3 is TGTGCCAGCAGCGTAGCGGGGTCCCTGGGGGAGACCCAGTACTTC. Encoded protein: CASSVAGSLGETQYF.

V and J are TRBV6-5 and TRBJ2-3; 7 nucleotides align to TRBD2. Germline V CDR1 and CDR2: MNHEY, SVGAGI. Unmatched junction bases numbered 5, after V lost 6 bases and J lost 2 bases. The CDR3 is 14 residues long. CDR3 residues: CASRGLAVTDTQYF. Written as DNA, the CDR3 is TGTGCCAGCAGGGGGCTAGCGGTCACAGATACGCAGTATTTT.

The chain employs TRBV19 and TRBJ2-5; no clear D. V was shortened by 3 bases and J by 4 bases, with 15 bases between the two germline ends. Germline CDR1 is LNHDA and CDR2 is SQIVND (reference sequence). The CDR3 has 15 residues. In DNA, the CDR3 is TGTGCCAGTAGTATTGGTTTTAAGGTCAGAGAGACCCAGTACTTC. Translating gives CASSIGFKVRETQYF.

The chain uses TRBV11-2 and TRBJ1-1; D is unresolved. Germline V gene sequence: CDR1 SGHAT, CDR2 FQNNGV. This CDR3 has 13 residues. V was clipped by 3 bases and J by 6 bases, with 11 bases between them. CDR3: CASSLERLPEAFF. The CDR3 bases are TGTGCCAGCAGCTTGGAAAGGCTCCCTGAAGCTTTCTTT.

This rearrangement joins TRBV11-2 to TRBJ2-5, with 7 bases aligning to TRBD1. Losses at the gene ends were 3 bases for V and 2 bases for J; bases not matched to a gene: 6. The CDR3 has 15 amino acids. Germline CDR1 and CDR2: SGHAT and FQNNGV. The CDR3 DNA reads as TGTGCCAGCAGCTTGTGGGGACAGATACAAGAGACCCAGTACTTC. This encodes CASSLWGQIQETQYF. Filled out from reference TRBV11-2 and TRBJ2-5, the complete variable domain reads EAGVAQSPRYKIIEKRQSVAFWCNPISGHATLYWYQQILGQGPKLLIQFQNNGVVDDSQLPKDRFSAERLKGVDSTLKIQPAKLEDSAVYLCASSLWGQIQETQYFGPGTRLLVL.